The 31 T cell receptor beta chains reported below all come from one sample, sequenced in a study of T cell responses to AZD1222 COVID-19 vaccine. Sequenced by immunoSEQ multiplex PCR; TCRdb stores in-frame clones only, minus some. Here the sample spans 100,000 to 150,000 clones, about 90% being singletons. The specimen was peripheral blood, collected on day 0 of AZD1222 vaccination. Receptor source: an adult in good health.

The rearrangement uses TRBV3-1 (or the pseudogene TRBV3-2) and TRBJ1-2, with D tentatively TRBD1 (6 bases). Germline CDR1 is LGHDT and CDR2 is YNNKEL (reference sequence). Between the trimmed V and J ends, which lost 3 bases and 0 bases, there was a span of 20 bases. The CDR3 has 18 amino acids. The CDR3 protein is CASSQRGGMRGPNYGYTF. The CDR3, as DNA: TGTGCCAGCAGCCAGAGAGGGGGTATGCGGGGGCCTAACTATGGCTACACCTTC.

The rearrangement links TRBV5-1 to TRBJ2-1; TRBD1 agrees at 9 bases. The CDR3 has 14 residues. Per the germline V gene, CDR1 is SGHRS and CDR2 is YFSETQ. J gave up 9 bases and V 3 bases, and 7 bases lay outside the gene matches. The CDR3 bases are TGCGCCAGCAGCTGGGGGACAGGGAACCTTGAGCAGTTCTTC. The encoded protein is CASSWGTGNLEQFF. Full variable domain (remainder filled in from reference TRBV5-1 and TRBJ2-1): KAGVTQTPRYLIKTRGQQVTLSCSPISGHRSVSWYQQTPGQGLQFLFEYFSETQRNKGNFPGRFSGRQFSNSRSEMNVSTLELGDSALYLCASSWGTGNLEQFFGPGTRLTVL.

The rearrangement links TRBV28 to TRBJ1-3; D is perhaps TRBD1 (6 bases). This CDR3 comprises 15 residues. With 5 bases removed from V and 0 bases from J, the gap between germline ends came to 11 bases. Germline lookup yields CDR1 MDHEN and CDR2 SYDVKM. CDR3 DNA sequence: TGTGCCAGCAGTATTTTACAGGGCTCTGGAAACACCATATATTTT. Its protein product is CASSILQGSGNTIYF.

The V and J genes are TRBV6-2 or TRBV6-3 and TRBJ2-3, with 12 bases lining up with TRBD2. Germline V gene lookup returns CDR1 MNHEY and CDR2 SVGEGT. The CDR3 runs to 18 residues. V lost 4 bases, J lost 0 bases, and 8 bases stayed unmatched. As DNA, the CDR3 is TGTGCCAGCAGTTTCCTACCGACTAGCGGGAGAAGCACAGATACGCAGTATTTT. Protein product: CASSFLPTSGRSTDTQYF.

This chain uses TRBV19 with TRBJ1-1, with 8 bases identical to TRBD1. Germline values: CDR1 LNHDA, CDR2 SQIVND (reference sequence). V shed 9 bases and J 0 bases; nucleotides not matched to a gene: 3. This CDR3 has 13 amino acids. The CDR3 DNA reads as TGTGCCAGCAGACAGGGGATGAACACTGAAGCTTTCTTT. It is translated as CASRQGMNTEAFF.

The V call is TRBV9, the J call TRBJ2-7; D possibly uses TRBD1 or TRBD2 (5 bases each). CDR1 and CDR2 (germline): SGDLS, YYNGEE. The V and J ends lost 3 bases and 4 bases respectively, with 17 bases between them. The CDR3 consists of 15 residues. The CDR3 nucleotides are TGTGCCAGCAGCGGACGGGACGCGTTTTTTTACGAGCAGTACTTC. Its protein is CASSGRDAFFYEQYF.

This clone was seen a few times. V and J are TRBV11-3 and TRBJ2-4; tentatively, D is TRBD1 (6 bases). Germline V CDR1 and CDR2: SGHNT, YENEEA. V was cut by 1 base and J by 8 bases, with 12 bases left in between. CDR3 length: 14 residues. This CDR3 reads CASSLAYRVDIQYF. In DNA, the CDR3 is TGTGCCAGCAGCTTAGCCTACAGGGTAGACATTCAGTACTTC.

This chain connects TRBV6-2 or TRBV6-3 to TRBJ2-2; no reliable D call. The CDR3 is 15 residues long. Trimming removed 2 bases at V and 3 bases at J, with 10 bases between. Germline values: CDR1 MNHEY, CDR2 SVGEGT. The DNA for the CDR3 is TGTGCCAGCAGTTACATTTACGGATACACCGGGGAGCTGTTTTTT. Protein: CASSYIYGYTGELFF.

The chain joins TRBV19 to TRBJ2-1; TRBD2 matches 11 bases. CDR3 length: 15 residues. The junction had 4 bases not matched to a gene; V was cut back by 4 bases and J by 5 bases. Germline V gene lookup returns CDR1 LNHDA and CDR2 SQIVND (reference sequence). The chain's CDR3 is CASSTTSGKNNEQFF. The CDR3 DNA is TGTGCCAGTAGTACGACTAGCGGGAAAAACAATGAGCAGTTCTTC.

The rearrangement joins TRBV28 to TRBJ2-7, with TRBD1 identical over 9 bases. V shed 7 bases, J shed 6 bases, and the junction held 13 bases outside the gene matches. CDR1 MDHEN and CDR2 SYDVKM come from the germline V gene. This CDR3 spans 15 amino acids. The CDR3 reads CASTLGGQGSSEQYF. DNA of the CDR3: TGTGCCAGCACCCTAGGGGGACAGGGCTCTTCCGAGCAGTACTTC. Supplemented by reference TRBV28 and TRBJ2-7, the full variable domain reads DVKVTQSSRYLVKRTGEKVFLECVQDMDHENMFWYRQDPGLGLRLIYFSYDVKMKEKGDIPEGYSVSREKKERFSLILESASTNQTSMYLCASTLGGQGSSEQYFGPGTRLTVT.

The chain recombines TRBV5-1 with TRBJ1-6, with D perhaps matching TRBD1 (5 bases). Germline CDR1 and CDR2: SGHRS and YFSETQ. V gave up 0 bases and J gave up 8 bases, with 12 bases separating them. This CDR3 is 15 amino acids long. The CDR3 region has the DNA TGCGCCAGCAGCTTGGGGGGGGACCTCGATTCACCCCTCCACTTT. This translates into CASSLGGDLDSPLHF. Complete variable domain (other parts from reference TRBV5-1 and TRBJ1-6): KAGVTQTPRYLIKTRGQQVTLSCSPISGHRSVSWYQQTPGQGLQFLFEYFSETQRNKGNFPGRFSGRQFSNSRSEMNVSTLELGDSALYLCASSLGGDLDSPLHFGNGTRLTVT.

Worth noting for this clone: An end of the junction differs from the germline gene, which may be a read error. This sample also contains other DNA sequences that code for the same CDR3. V and J are TRBV19 and TRBJ1-4; possible D gene TRBD1, 5 bases. The V gene's germline CDR1 is LNHDA and CDR2 SQIVND (reference sequence). This CDR3 spans 13 amino acids. CDR3 sequence (DNA): TGTGCCAGTAGTCTCCGCGGGGCTGAAAAACTATTTTTT. As protein: CASSLRGAEKLFF.

The chain has TRBV18 and TRBJ2-7; D is uncertain. CDR1 and CDR2 (germline): KGHSH, LQKENI. The CDR3 is 13 amino acids. V dropped 2 bases and J dropped 6 bases, with 11 bases sitting between them. In DNA, the CDR3 is TGTGCCAGCTCACCAGGGGTGAGCTCCGAGCAGTACTTC. Amino acid sequence: CASSPGVSSEQYF.

This clone appeared once. The chain uses TRBV6-5 and TRBJ1-3; D might be TRBD1 (6 bases). Trimming shortened V by 4 bases and J by 0 bases, and 10 bases separated the two germline ends. CDR1 is MNHEY, CDR2 SVGAGI, per germline. The CDR3 is 15 residues long. The CDR3 here is CASSSQGYSGNTIYF. The CDR3, as DNA: TGTGCCAGCAGTTCCCAGGGGTACTCTGGAAACACCATATATTTT.

The chain links TRBV6-5 to TRBJ1-4; TRBD1 matches 7 bases. In germline, CDR1 is MNHEY, CDR2 SVGAGI. This CDR3 has 13 residues. V shed 7 bases and J 5 bases; nucleotides not matched to a gene: 4. CDR3 nucleotide sequence: TGTGCCAGCATATTGACAGGGAATGAAAAACTGTTTTTT. Translated: CASILTGNEKLFF.

The CDR3 here is CASSPGAANEKLFF. CDR3 bases: TGTGCCAGCTCACCGGGGGCAGCTAATGAAAAACTGTTTTTT. The V and J genes are TRBV18 and TRBJ1-4, with TRBD1 as a possible D gene (6 bases). There are 14 residues in the CDR3. V dropped 3 bases and J dropped 3 bases, with 8 bases sitting between them. Germline loops: CDR1 KGHSH, CDR2 LQKENI.

This clone appeared a single time. This chain links TRBV25-1 with TRBJ1-6; maybe TRBD1 (5 bases). V was trimmed by 5 bases and J by 14 bases, leaving 13 bases between them. Germline V CDR1 and CDR2: MGHDK, SYGVNS. The CDR3 sequence is 12 residues long. The CDR3 protein is CASSRDFFTLHF. The CDR3 coding sequence is TGTGCCAGCAGTCGGGACTTCTTCACCCTCCACTTT.

The J gene is TRBJ2-7, the V gene TRBV4-1, with D possibly matching TRBD2 (5 bases). The V gene's germline CDR1 is MGHRA and CDR2 YSYEKL. V was trimmed by 3 bases and J by 1 base, leaving 19 bases between them. CDR3 length: 17 residues. DNA of the CDR3: TGCGCCAGCAGCCAGCGTCACGAGGGTCCACTATCCTACGAGCAGTACTTC. This codes for CASSQRHEGPLSYEQYF.

This chain links TRBV2 with TRBJ1-2; D possibly corresponds to TRBD1 (5 bases). CDR3 length equals 13 residues. Trimming stripped 4 bases from V and 5 bases from J, with 11 bases between. The germline V gene encodes CDR1 SNHLY and CDR2 FYNNEI. CDR3 DNA: TGTGCCAGCAGTGGCCAGGGAGGGTATGGCTACACCTTC. Protein product: CASSGQGGYGYTF.

The V and J genes are TRBV18 and TRBJ2-7, with 10 bases identical to TRBD1. CDR3 size: 14 residues. The V gene's germline CDR1 is KGHSH and CDR2 LQKENI. Trimming took 5 bases from V and 3 from J; bases not matched to a gene: 4. In nucleotides, the CDR3 is TGTGCCAGCTCATCCGGGACAGGGGTCTACGAGCAGTACTTC. Translating it yields CASSSGTGVYEQYF.

This clone came up a few times. The chain joins TRBV6-5 to TRBJ2-1; the match to TRBD1 covers 11 bases. The CDR3 consists of 15 residues. Per germline, CDR1 MNHEY and CDR2 SVGAGI. V was clipped by 6 bases and J by 8 bases; unmatched bases: 9. CDR3 loop: CASRDGQGAGYEQFF. The CDR3 DNA reads TGTGCCAGCAGGGATGGACAGGGGGCTGGGTATGAGCAGTTCTTC.

The chain links TRBV11-2 to TRBJ2-2; D remains ambiguous. Germline CDR1 and CDR2: SGHAT and FQNNGV. V was trimmed by 2 bases and J by 1 base, leaving 8 bases between them. This CDR3 spans 15 amino acids. The CDR3 sequence: CASSLLKGNTGELFF. Here the CDR3 DNA reads TGTGCCAGCAGCTTATTGAAGGGGAACACCGGGGAGCTGTTTTTT.

The V gene is TRBV12-1, the J gene TRBJ1-5; the tabulated D call, TRBD1, remains unverified against the DNA. TRBV12-1 is a recognized pseudogene. The CDR3 runs to 16 residues. CDR3 region: CASSLGTGDSNQPQHF. CDR3 coding DNA: TGTGCCAGCAGCTTAGGGACAGGGGATAGCAATCAGCCCCAGCATTTT.

This chain uses TRBV25-1 with TRBJ1-6; D is perhaps TRBD1 (5 bases). The V and J ends lost 7 bases and 7 bases respectively, with 11 bases between them. From germline, CDR1 is MGHDK and CDR2 SYGVNS. There are 13 residues in the CDR3. The CDR3 here is CASTLRENSPLHF. The DNA of the CDR3 is TGTGCCAGCACTCTCAGGGAGAATTCACCCCTCCACTTT. The variable domain in full, completed from reference TRBV25-1 and TRBJ1-6, reads EADIYQTPRYLVIGTGKKITLECSQTMGHDKMYWYQQDPGMELHLIHYSYGVNSTEKGDLSSESTVSRIRTEHFPLTLESARPSHTSQYLCASTLRENSPLHFGNGTRLTVT.

The V gene is TRBV4-3, the J gene TRBJ1-6; TRBD1 agrees at 9 bases. Trimming took 5 bases from V and 9 from J; bases not matched to a gene: 5. The germline V gene encodes CDR1 LGHNA and CDR2 YSLEER. This CDR3 is built from 14 residues. As DNA, the CDR3 is TGCGCCAGCAGCTACAGGGGGCGAGGTTCACCCCTCCACTTT. It codes for CASSYRGRGSPLHF.

The genes are TRBV5-6 and TRBJ2-6; weak D call: TRBD2 (5 bases). Germline lookup yields CDR1 SGHDT and CDR2 YYEEEE. V was shortened by 6 bases and J by 0 bases, with 16 bases between the two germline ends. The CDR3 runs to 17 residues. The CDR3 coding sequence is TGTGCCAGCACCACCCTGAGGGAAAACTCTGGGGCCAACGTCCTGACTTTC. Its translation: CASTTLRENSGANVLTF.

This rearrangement joins TRBV9 to TRBJ2-1, with D perhaps matching TRBD1 (7 bases). The CDR3 is 15 amino acids. Germline CDR1 is SGDLS and CDR2 is YYNGEE. Trimming pared 3 bases from V and 7 bases from J, leaving 17 bases between. CDR3 DNA sequence: TGTGCCAGCAGCGCCCAGGGGGGAGTGGTTAATGAGCAGTTCTTC. It translates to CASSAQGGVVNEQFF.

CDR3 DNA sequence: TGTGCCAGCAGTCGTTCAGGGGGAAGGAACACCATATATTTT. Translation: CASSRSGGRNTIYF. The chain couples TRBV6-2 or TRBV6-3 to TRBJ1-3; 7 bases match TRBD1. The length of the CDR3 is 14 residues. Germline assignment: CDR1 MNHEY and CDR2 SVGEGT. Trimming removed 5 bases from V and 7 bases from J; junction bases left unmatched: 8.

This clone was seen a single time. The chain is built from TRBV5-1 and TRBJ1-2; D ambiguous. The CDR3 is 14 amino acids. Germline CDR1 reads SGHRS; CDR2 reads YFSETQ. The ends were cut back, 4 bases at V and 4 bases at J, with 14 bases in the middle. In nucleotides, the CDR3 is TGCGCCAGCAGCCCGCGAGGGCCCGGCTATGGCTACACCTTC. Translation gives CASSPRGPGYGYTF.

This sequence joins TRBV9 and TRBJ1-3; TRBD1 matches at 10 bases. CDR1 and CDR2 (germline): SGDLS, YYNGEE. V gave up 4 bases and J gave up 4 bases; unmatched junction bases: 14. The CDR3 consists of 18 residues. As DNA, the CDR3 is TGTGCCAGCAGCCCCGACAGGGGGCAGGGGGCATGGGGAAACACCATATATTTT. It codes for CASSPDRGQGAWGNTIYF. Full variable domain (rest looked up from reference TRBV9 and TRBJ1-3): DSGVTQTPKHLITATGQRVTLRCSPRSGDLSVYWYQQSLDQGLQFLIQYYNGEERAKGNILERFSAQQFPDLHSELNLSSLELGDSALYFCASSPDRGQGAWGNTIYFGEGSWLTVV.

The V call is TRBV11-2, the J call TRBJ2-3; D gene unclear. Germline-derived CDR1 and CDR2 are SGHAT and FQNNGV. This CDR3 is 13 amino acids long. V was trimmed by 3 bases and J by 6 bases, leaving 10 bases between them. DNA for the CDR3: TGTGCCAGCAGCTTTAGCACTGGGGATACGCAGTATTTT. It yields the protein CASSFSTGDTQYF.